A selection of T cell receptor beta chains follows, all from one sample in a study of cytomegalovirus exposure and HLA in healthy donors. This table comes from immunoSEQ multiplex PCR, and its TCRdb copy is limited to in-frame clones, with some not included. Of some 120,000 clones in the sample, more than 70% were seen once. The sample taken for sequencing was PBMCs. All receptors derive from a human donor in good health. Each CDR3 is given with its conserved first and last residue. The D gene is left open where the match is weak. Some rows have no size entry. The others give once, few or many, or a class for an expanded clone.

>.|TRBV27|.|TRBJ2-1
TGTGCCAGCAGTTCCGTTTACAGCAATGAGCAGTTCTTC
CASSSVYSNEQFF
>.|TRBV5-1|.|TRBJ2-2
TGCGCCAGCAGCTCGACAGGAATTAACACCGGGGAGCTGTTTTTT
CASSSTGINTGELFF
>TRBD1|TRBV18|.|TRBJ2-1
TGTGCCAGCTCACAAGGACAGGGCCGGGTTGAGCAGTTCTTC
CASSQGQGRVEQFF
>.|TRBV5-6|many|TRBJ1-5
TGTGCCAGCAGCTTGATGGCGGCCCGCTTTGAGAGTCAGCCCCAGCATTTT
CASSLMAARFESQPQHF
>.|TRBV6-5|.|TRBJ1-2
TGTGCCAGCACCTACGACTTCGGGGGGGCGAATGGCTACACCTTC
CASTYDFGGANGYTF
>.|TRBV9|.|TRBJ1-5
TGTGCCAGCAGCGTAGACCCGAGTCAGCCCCAGCATTTT
CASSVDPSQPQHF
>TRBD2|TRBV28|.|TRBJ2-1
TGTGCCAGCAGTTTACCGATGGGGACTAGCAATGAGCAGTTCTTC
CASSLPMGTSNEQFF
>TRBD1|TRBV5-4|.|TRBJ1-1
TGTGCCAGCAGCCCCGGGACAGGGAGGAACGCTTTCTTT
CASSPGTGRNAFF
>.|TRBV18|.|TRBJ2-5
TGTGCCAGCTCACCACCAGCGTACCAAGAGACCCAGTACTTC
CASSPPAYQETQYF
>.|TRBV11-3|.|TRBJ1-6
TGTGCCAGCAGCTTAGGAGGTTCACCCCTCCACTTT
CASSLGGSPLHF
>TRBD2|TRBV4-1|.|TRBJ2-1
TGCGCCAGCAGCCTTATGGCGGGGGGGGATGAGCAGTTCTTC
CASSLMAGGDEQFF
>.|TRBV25-1|.|TRBJ1-1
TGTGCCAGCAGCTGGGGACATGAGATTTTCTTT
CASSWGHEIFF
>TRBD1|TRBV7-9|once|TRBJ2-2
TGTGCCAGTCCGAGTCCGACAGGGCGTCCCGGGGAGCTGTTTTTT
CASPSPTGRPGELFF
>TRBD1|TRBV11-2|once|TRBJ1-2
TGTGCCAGCAGCCTAGCACAGGGGCAGGCCTATGGCTACACCTTC
CASSLAQGQAYGYTF
>.|TRBV5-4|.|TRBJ1-4
TGTGCCAGCAGCTTTCAGGGTCCCATAGAGGAAAAACTGTTTTTT
CASSFQGPIEEKLFF
>TRBD1|TRBV6-1|few|TRBJ1-3
TGTGCCAGCAGGCCCATGACAGGGTCTGGAAACACCATATATTTT
CASRPMTGSGNTIYF
>TRBD1|TRBV9|.|TRBJ1-3
TGTGCCAGCAGCGTCCGCAGCCAGGGACAGGGACCGAGCTCTGGAAACACCATATATTTT
CASSVRSQGQGPSSGNTIYF
>.|TRBV29-1|once|TRBJ1-2
TGCAGCGTGGCACAGTACCTGAAGGGCTACACCTTC
CSVAQYLKGYTF
>TRBD1|TRBV6-1|.|TRBJ1-2
TGTGCCAGCAGAGAGATCAAAGGACAGGGTGCTGGCTACACCTTC
CASREIKGQGAGYTF
>.|TRBV9|.|TRBJ2-1
TGTGCCAGCAGCGTAGGGGGGGCGGGGGCCATGATCAATGAGCAGTTCTTC
CASSVGGAGAMINEQFF
>TRBD2|TRBV5-1|.|TRBJ2-2
TGCGCCAGCACCCCGCCTGGGGGGGAGACCGGGGAGCTGTTTTTT
CASTPPGGETGELFF
>.|TRBV7-9|.|TRBJ1-6
TGTGCCAGCAGCTTAGCGCTCGGGGGTTCACCCCTCCACTTT
CASSLALGGSPLHF
>.|TRBV5-1|.|TRBJ2-5
TGCGCCAGCAGGCTCGGGGGACAAGAGACCCAGTACTTC
CASRLGGQETQYF
>.|TRBV7-9|medium-sized|TRBJ1-5
TGTGCCAGCAGCATCGGTTCCCAGCCCCAGCATTTT
CASSIGSQPQHF
>.|TRBV6-1|.|TRBJ2-2
TGTGCCAGCAGGGACCGGGACATATCCGGGGAGCTGTTTTTT
CASRDRDISGELFF
>.|TRBV5-1|.|TRBJ2-1
TGCGCCAGCAGGAATAGCGGGGACAGTTTTAATGAGCAGTTCTTC
CASRNSGDSFNEQFF
>.|TRBV29-1|.|TRBJ2-5
TGCAGCGTTGTTGGGAGCCAAGAGACCCAGTACTTC
CSVVGSQETQYF
>.|TRBV19|.|TRBJ1-3
TGTGCCAGTAGTACGGGAAACCACCAGCCAGGAAACACCATATATTTT
CASSTGNHQPGNTIYF
>TRBD2|TRBV7-3|.|TRBJ2-1
TGTGCCAGCAGCTTACAGCCTAGCGGGTCTGGCGGGGAGCAGTTCTTC
CASSLQPSGSGGEQFF
>.|TRBV10-2|.|TRBJ1-5
TGCGCCAGCAGTGACACAGGGCGTAATCAGCCCCAGCATTTT
CASSDTGRNQPQHF
>.|TRBV7-8|.|TRBJ1-5
TGTGCCAGCAGCTCCAGACAGGCTGATAGCAATCAGCCCCAGCATTTT
CASSSRQADSNQPQHF
>TRBD2|TRBV18|.|TRBJ2-1
TGTGCCAGCTCACGGGCGCCGGGACTAGAAAATGAGCAGTTCTTC
CASSRAPGLENEQFF
>.|TRBV29-1|.|TRBJ2-7
TGCAGCGTTGGGGCCTCCGTGTTCGAGCAGTACTTC
CSVGASVFEQYF
>.|TRBV4-1|.|TRBJ2-2
TGCGCCAGCAGCCAAGCTCCGGTTAGAACCCGGGACACCGGGGAGCTGTTTTTT
CASSQAPVRTRDTGELFF
>TRBD1|TRBV5-1|.|TRBJ2-7
TGCGCCAGCAGTCCCGGGACAGGGTCCTACGAGCAGTACTTC
CASSPGTGSYEQYF
>TRBD1|TRBV28|.|TRBJ1-2
TGTGCCAGCAGTTTGGGGGGGTCCGGGACAGGAGTCTATGGCTACACCTTC
CASSLGGSGTGVYGYTF
>.|TRBV14|.|TRBJ2-7
TGTGCCAGCAGCGTTACCTACGAGCAGTACTTC
CASSVTYEQYF
>TRBD2|TRBV29-1|.|TRBJ2-7
TGCAGCGTTCGACGGGGGGTGATGGACTACGAGCAGTACTTC
CSVRRGVMDYEQYF